The rows below give T cell receptor beta chains drawn from one sample of a study of T cells after yellow fever vaccination. Via MiXCR, TCRdb re-called the 5' RACE reads, giving one row per CDR3 protein. The data contain roughly 180,000 distinct CDR3 sequences, 6.2% of them singletons. The starting material was CD4+ T cells sorted from PBMCs, obtained on the day of the first yellow fever vaccination. The receptors derive from a man younger than 35 who received the YFV17D yellow fever vaccine. CDR3s include the opening cysteine and the closing phenylalanine or tryptophan. The D gene is left open where the match is weak. Only some rows state a clone size, as once, few, many or a class for expanded clones.

clone_size j_call v_call d_call cdr3_nt cdr3_aa
few TRBJ2-2 TRBV4-3 TRBD2 TGCGCCAGCAGCCAAGCAGGGAGGGGAGGGGAGCTGTTTTTT CASSQAGRGGELFF
many TRBJ2-2 TRBV2 TRBD1 TGTGCCAGCAGTCGACAGGGTACCGGGGAGCTGTTTTTT CASSRQGTGELFF
- TRBJ2-2 TRBV11-1 - TGTGCCAGCAGCCCCGGGGGAGAGATCACCGGGGAGCTGTTTTTT CASSPGGEITGELFF
few TRBJ2-5 TRBV20-1 TRBD2 TGCAGTGCTAGATCCGCTAGCGGGGGTGGTGAGACCCAGTACTTC CSARSASGGGETQYF
many TRBJ2-1 TRBV7-2 TRBD2 TGTGCCAGCAGCTTGGGAGCGGGGGTGTACAATGAGCAGTTCTTC CASSLGAGVYNEQFF
few TRBJ2-7 TRBV4-3 TRBD2 TGCGCCAGCAGCCAACAGCTAGGCAGCGGGGGGATGAACGAGCAGTACTTC CASSQQLGSGGMNEQYF
few TRBJ2-3 TRBV27 - TGTGCCAGCAGTACTGCCGGGACAGATACGCAGTATTTT CASSTAGTDTQYF
- TRBJ2-1 TRBV10-1 - TGCGCCAGCAGTGACTATTTTGGGGGTGAGCAGTTCTTC CASSDYFGGEQFF
few TRBJ2-1 TRBV6-1 TRBD2 TGTGCCAGCCTCCCGGGACTACCCGAGGGTGAGCAGTTCTTC CASLPGLPEGEQFF
few TRBJ1-1 TRBV29-1 - TGCAGCGTTGGAGGGCGGCCGAACACTGAAGCTTTCTTT CSVGGRPNTEAFF
many TRBJ1-1 TRBV7-2 - TGTGCCAGCAGCTCGGGACACGGAGCTTTCTTT CASSSGHGAFF
few TRBJ2-3 TRBV29-1 - TGCAGCGTTGAGGGCGGGGGCGGGGATACGCAGTATTTT CSVEGGGGDTQYF
- TRBJ1-1 TRBV7-9 - TGTGCCAGCAGCTCAAAGGGGTACACTGAAGCTTTCTTT CASSSKGYTEAFF
few TRBJ2-4 TRBV15 - TGTGCCACCAGCAGGGGCGATGGCATAGCCAAAAACATTCAGTACTTC CATSRGDGIAKNIQYF
few TRBJ1-3 TRBV18 - TGTGCCAGCTCATCCTCCTCACCTACAGGGTCTGGAAACACCATATATTTT CASSSSSPTGSGNTIYF
few TRBJ2-3 TRBV2 - TGTGCCAGCGGAGGGGGCAGACCAGATACGCAGTATTTT CASGGGRPDTQYF
- TRBJ2-3 TRBV7-9 - TGTGCCAGCAGCTCCTGGCAGGATACGCAGTATTTT CASSSWQDTQYF
- TRBJ2-7 TRBV7-7 TRBD1 TGTGCCAGCAGCCTCACAGGGGGCCTCGAGCAGTACTTC CASSLTGGLEQYF
few TRBJ1-5 TRBV18 - TGTGCCAGCTCACCTCTCCGAGGGAACCAGCCCCAGCATTTT CASSPLRGNQPQHF
few TRBJ2-3 TRBV3-1 TRBD2 TGTGCCAGCAGCGGGGGGAGGGGTAGATTCTTCACAGATACGCAGTATTTT CASSGGRGRFFTDTQYF
many TRBJ1-5 TRBV18 - TGTGCCAGCTCACAACGGGGGGCAGTTCGTCAGCCCCAGCATTTT CASSQRGAVRQPQHF
many TRBJ2-5 TRBV6-1 - TGTGCCAGCAGCAACCTACTCCGGGACCGTAGAGAGACCCAGTACTTC CASSNLLRDRRETQYF
many TRBJ2-3 TRBV7-2 TRBD2 TGTGCCAGCAGTCCTAGCGGGGTTTTGGGTACGCAGTATTTT CASSPSGVLGTQYF
- TRBJ2-1 TRBV24-1 TRBD1 TGTGCCACCAGTGATTCGCAGGGGGCGTCGTACAATGAGCAGTTCTTC CATSDSQGASYNEQFF
- TRBJ2-1 TRBV5-5 - TGTGCCAGCAGCTTATGGGGAGCTAATGAGCAGTTCTTC CASSLWGANEQFF
few TRBJ2-1 TRBV12-5 - TGTGCTAGTGTCCCCGGGGGCAGCGGCTCTTACAATGAGCAGTTCTTC CASVPGGSGSYNEQFF
few TRBJ1-1 TRBV20-1 TRBD1 TGCAGTGCCCCGACAGGGGAAACTGAAGCTTTCTTT CSAPTGETEAFF
few TRBJ2-3 TRBV20-1 TRBD2 TGCAGTGCTGGGACTAGTACAGATACGCAGTATTTT CSAGTSTDTQYF
many TRBJ1-5 TRBV6-2/TRBV6-3 - TGTGCCAGCAGTTACGACAGCCGGTATCAGCCCCAGCATTTT CASSYDSRYQPQHF
- TRBJ2-4 TRBV2 TRBD1 TGTGCCAGCAAAATCGACAGGGGGGACAAAAACATTCAGTACTTC CASKIDRGDKNIQYF